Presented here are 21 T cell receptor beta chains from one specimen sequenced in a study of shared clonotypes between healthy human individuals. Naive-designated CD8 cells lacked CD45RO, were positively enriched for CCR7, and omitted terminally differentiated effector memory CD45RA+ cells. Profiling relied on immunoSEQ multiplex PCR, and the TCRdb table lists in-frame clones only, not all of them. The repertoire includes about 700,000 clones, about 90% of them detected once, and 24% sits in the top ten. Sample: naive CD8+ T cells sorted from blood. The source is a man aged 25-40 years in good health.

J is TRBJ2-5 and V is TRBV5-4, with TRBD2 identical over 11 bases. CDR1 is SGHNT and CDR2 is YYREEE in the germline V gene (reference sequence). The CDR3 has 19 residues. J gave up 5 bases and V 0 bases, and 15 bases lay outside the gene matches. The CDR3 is CASSLAVGLAGFLGETQYF. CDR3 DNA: TGTGCCAGCAGCTTGGCCGTTGGACTAGCGGGTTTCCTGGGGGAGACCCAGTACTTC.

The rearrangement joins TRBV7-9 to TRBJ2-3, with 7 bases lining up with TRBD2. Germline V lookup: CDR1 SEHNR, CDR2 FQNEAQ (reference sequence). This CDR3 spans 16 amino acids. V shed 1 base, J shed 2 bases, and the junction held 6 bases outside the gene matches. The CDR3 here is CASSLVLSGTTDTQYF. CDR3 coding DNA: TGTGCCAGCAGCTTAGTTTTAAGCGGGACCACAGATACGCAGTATTTT.

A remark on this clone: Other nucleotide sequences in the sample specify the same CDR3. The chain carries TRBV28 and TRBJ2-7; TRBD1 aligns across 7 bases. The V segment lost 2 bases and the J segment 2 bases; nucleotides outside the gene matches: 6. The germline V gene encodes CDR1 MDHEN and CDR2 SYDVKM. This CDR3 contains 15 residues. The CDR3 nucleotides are TGTGCCAGCAGTTTAGTCCGGGACAGCCCCTACGAGCAGTACTTC. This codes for CASSLVRDSPYEQYF.

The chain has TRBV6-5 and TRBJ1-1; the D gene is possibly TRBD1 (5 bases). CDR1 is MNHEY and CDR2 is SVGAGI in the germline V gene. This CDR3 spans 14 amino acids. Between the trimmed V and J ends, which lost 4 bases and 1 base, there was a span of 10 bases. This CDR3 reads CASSSQGRNTEAFF. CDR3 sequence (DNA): TGTGCCAGCAGTTCGCAGGGCCGGAACACTGAAGCTTTCTTT.

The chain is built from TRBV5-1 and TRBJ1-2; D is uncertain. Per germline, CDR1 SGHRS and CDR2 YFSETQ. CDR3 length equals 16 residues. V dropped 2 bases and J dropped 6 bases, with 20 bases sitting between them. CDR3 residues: CASSFSTTGFRDGYTF. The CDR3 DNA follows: TGCGCCAGCAGCTTTAGCACGACCGGGTTTCGAGATGGCTACACCTTC. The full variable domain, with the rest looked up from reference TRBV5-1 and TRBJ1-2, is KAGVTQTPRYLIKTRGQQVTLSCSPISGHRSVSWYQQTPGQGLQFLFEYFSETQRNKGNFPGRFSGRQFSNSRSEMNVSTLELGDSALYLCASSFSTTGFRDGYTFGSGTRLTVV.

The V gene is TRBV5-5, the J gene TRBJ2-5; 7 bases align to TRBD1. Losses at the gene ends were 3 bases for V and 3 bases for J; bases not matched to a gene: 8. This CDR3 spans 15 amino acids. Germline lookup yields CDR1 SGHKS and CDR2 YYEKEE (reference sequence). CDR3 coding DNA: TGTGCCAGCAGCTCCGGCCCGGGACAGAAAGAGACCCAGTACTTC. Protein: CASSSGPGQKETQYF. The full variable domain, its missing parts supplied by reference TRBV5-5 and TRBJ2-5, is DAGVTQSPTHLIKTRGQQVTLRCSPISGHKSVSWYQQVLGQGPQFIFQYYEKEERGRGNFPDRFSARQFPNYSSELNVNALLLGDSALYLCASSSGPGQKETQYFGPGTRLLVL.

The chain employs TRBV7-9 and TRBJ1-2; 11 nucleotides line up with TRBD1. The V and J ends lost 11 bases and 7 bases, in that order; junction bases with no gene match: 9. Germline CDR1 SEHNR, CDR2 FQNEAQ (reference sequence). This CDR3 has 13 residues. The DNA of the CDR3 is TGTGCCTGCGTAGGACAGGGGGCTGGTGGCTACACCTTC. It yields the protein CACVGQGAGGYTF.

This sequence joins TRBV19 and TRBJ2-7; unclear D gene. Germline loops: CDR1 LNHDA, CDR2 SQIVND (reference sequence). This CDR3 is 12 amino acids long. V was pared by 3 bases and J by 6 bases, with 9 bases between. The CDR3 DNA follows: TGTGCCAGTAGTATCGGGCCCGGCGAGCAGTACTTC. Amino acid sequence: CASSIGPGEQYF.

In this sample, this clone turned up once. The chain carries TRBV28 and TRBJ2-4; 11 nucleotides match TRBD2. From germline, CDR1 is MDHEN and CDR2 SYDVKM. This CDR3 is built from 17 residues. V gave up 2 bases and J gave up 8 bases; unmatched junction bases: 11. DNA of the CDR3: TGTGCCAGCAGTTTACCCGAACTAGCGGGAGTCGAGCACATTCAGTACTTC. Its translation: CASSLPELAGVEHIQYF.

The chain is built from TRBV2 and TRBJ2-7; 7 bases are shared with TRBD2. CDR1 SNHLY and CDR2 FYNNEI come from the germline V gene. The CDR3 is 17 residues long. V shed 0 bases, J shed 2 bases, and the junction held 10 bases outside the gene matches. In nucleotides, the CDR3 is TGTGCCAGCAGTGAAGCGCGGCGGCGGGAGAATCCCTACGAGCAGTACTTC. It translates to CASSEARRRENPYEQYF.

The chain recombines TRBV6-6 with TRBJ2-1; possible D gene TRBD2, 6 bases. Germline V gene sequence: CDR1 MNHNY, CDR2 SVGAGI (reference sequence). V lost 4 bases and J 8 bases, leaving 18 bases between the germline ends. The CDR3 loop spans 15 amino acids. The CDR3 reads CASSSRLELGDEQFF. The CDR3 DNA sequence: TGTGCCAGCAGTTCACGACTAGAATTGGGGGATGAGCAGTTCTTC.

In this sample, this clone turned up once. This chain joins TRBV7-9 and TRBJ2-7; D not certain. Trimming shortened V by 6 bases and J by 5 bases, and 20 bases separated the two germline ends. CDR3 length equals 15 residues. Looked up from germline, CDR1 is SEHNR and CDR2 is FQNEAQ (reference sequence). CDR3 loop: CASSGAETLLHEQYF. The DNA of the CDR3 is TGTGCCAGCAGTGGTGCCGAGACCCTACTGCACGAGCAGTACTTC.

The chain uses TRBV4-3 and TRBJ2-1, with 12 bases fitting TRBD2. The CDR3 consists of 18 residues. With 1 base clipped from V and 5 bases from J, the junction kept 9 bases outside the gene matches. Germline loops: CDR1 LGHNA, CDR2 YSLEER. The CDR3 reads CASSQAPSGRGVNNEQFF. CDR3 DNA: TGCGCCAGCAGCCAAGCGCCTAGCGGGAGGGGGGTAAACAATGAGCAGTTCTTC.

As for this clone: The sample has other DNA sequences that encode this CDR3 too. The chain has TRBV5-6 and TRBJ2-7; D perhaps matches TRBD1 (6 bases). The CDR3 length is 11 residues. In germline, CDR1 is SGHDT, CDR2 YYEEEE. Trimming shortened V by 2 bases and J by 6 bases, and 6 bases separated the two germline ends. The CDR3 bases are TGTGCCAGCAGCTTAGGGGGCGAGCAGTACTTC. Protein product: CASSLGGEQYF.

The CDR3 here is CASSPGQGVFPSNYGYTF. The CDR3 DNA is TGTGCCAGCAGCCCGGGGCAGGGCGTATTTCCCTCTAACTATGGCTACACCTTC. V gene TRBV7-6 combines with J gene TRBJ1-2; maybe TRBD1 (5 bases). V lost 5 bases to trimming and J lost 0 bases, with 22 bases between them. Germline CDR1 and CDR2: SGHVS and FNYEAQ. This CDR3 spans 18 amino acids.

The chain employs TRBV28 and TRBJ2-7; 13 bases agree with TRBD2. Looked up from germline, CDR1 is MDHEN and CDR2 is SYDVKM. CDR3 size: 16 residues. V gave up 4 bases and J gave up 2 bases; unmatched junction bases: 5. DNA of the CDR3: TGTGCCAGCAGTTGGGGGACTAGCGGGAACACCTACGAGCAGTACTTC. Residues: CASSWGTSGNTYEQYF.

CDR3 amino acids: CASSLPDTDTQYF. As DNA, the CDR3 is TGTGCCAGCAGCCTGCCAGACACAGATACGCAGTATTTT. V is TRBV5-4 and J is TRBJ2-3; D gene unclear. The CDR3 is 13 amino acids. The V end lost 4 bases, the J end lost 2 bases, and 8 bases lay between the germline ends. Germline assignment: CDR1 SGHNT and CDR2 YYREEE (reference sequence).

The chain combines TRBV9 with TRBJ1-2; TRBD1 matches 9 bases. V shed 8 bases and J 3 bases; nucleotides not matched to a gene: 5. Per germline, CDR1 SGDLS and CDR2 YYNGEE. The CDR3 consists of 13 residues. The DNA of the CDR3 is TGTGCCAGTGGGGACAGGGCAGACTATGGCTACACCTTC. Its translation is CASGDRADYGYTF. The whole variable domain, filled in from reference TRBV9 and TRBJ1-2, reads DSGVTQTPKHLITATGQRVTLRCSPRSGDLSVYWYQQSLDQGLQFLIQYYNGEERAKGNILERFSAQQFPDLHSELNLSSLELGDSALYFCASGDRADYGYTFGSGTRLTVV.

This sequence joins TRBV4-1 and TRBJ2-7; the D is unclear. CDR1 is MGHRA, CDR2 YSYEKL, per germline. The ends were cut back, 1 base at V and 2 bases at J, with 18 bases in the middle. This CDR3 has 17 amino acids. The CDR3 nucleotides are TGCGCCAGCAGCCAAGTCCTATCACGGCCATTACCCTACGAGCAGTACTTC. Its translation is CASSQVLSRPLPYEQYF.

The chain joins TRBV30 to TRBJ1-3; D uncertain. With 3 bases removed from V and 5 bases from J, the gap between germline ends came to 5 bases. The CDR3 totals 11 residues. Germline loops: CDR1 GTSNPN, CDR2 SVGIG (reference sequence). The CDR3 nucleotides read TGTGCCTGGAGCGGGAGAAACACCATATATTTT. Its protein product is CAWSGRNTIYF.

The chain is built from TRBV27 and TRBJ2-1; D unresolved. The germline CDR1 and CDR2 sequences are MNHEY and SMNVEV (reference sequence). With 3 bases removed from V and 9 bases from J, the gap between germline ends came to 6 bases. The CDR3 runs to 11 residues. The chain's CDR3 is CASSFRSEQFF. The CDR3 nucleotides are TGTGCCAGCAGTTTCCGGAGTGAGCAGTTCTTC.